The clone carrying this TCR beta chain was counted only a few times. Antigen unknown. The data belong to a study of OX40 agonist ivuxolimab in advanced cancers. Repertoires were generated with immunoSEQ multiplex PCR, while TCRdb's copy carries only in-frame clones and drops some. Altogether fewer than 65,000 clones are present, 65% to 85% being singletons, with the ten largest covering 27%. Findings and limits, study-wide: Clonal expansion by week 6 occurred in CD4+ and CD8+ blood T cells (at 0.1 to 3.0 mg/kg).

V shed 10 bases and J shed 4 bases, with 22 bases lying between them. CDR3 length: 15 amino acids. Germline-derived CDR1 and CDR2 are MNHNS and SASEGT. This sequence originates from an adult with an advanced solid tumor such as melanoma, head and neck, liver or kidney cancer. Specimen: CD4+ or CD8+ T cells sorted from blood, collected in a trial of the OX40 agonist ivuxolimab. The chain couples TRBV6-1 to TRBJ1-1, with D perhaps matching TRBD1 (5 bases). CDR3 in DNA: TGTGCCACCAAGACAGAATTTAGGATCTCCACTGAAGCTTTCTTT. Residues: CATKTEFRISTEAFF.